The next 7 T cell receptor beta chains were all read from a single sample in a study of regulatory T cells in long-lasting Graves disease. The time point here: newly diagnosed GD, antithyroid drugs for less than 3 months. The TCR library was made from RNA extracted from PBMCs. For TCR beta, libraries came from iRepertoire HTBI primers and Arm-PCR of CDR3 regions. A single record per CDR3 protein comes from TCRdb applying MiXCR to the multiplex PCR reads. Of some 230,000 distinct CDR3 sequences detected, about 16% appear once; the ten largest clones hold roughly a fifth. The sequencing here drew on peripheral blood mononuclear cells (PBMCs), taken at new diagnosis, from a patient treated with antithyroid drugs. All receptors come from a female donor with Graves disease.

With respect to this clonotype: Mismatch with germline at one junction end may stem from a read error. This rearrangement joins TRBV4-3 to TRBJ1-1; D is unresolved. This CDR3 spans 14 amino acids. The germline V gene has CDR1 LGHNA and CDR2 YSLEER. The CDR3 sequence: CASGQGPGNTEAFF. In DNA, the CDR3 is TGCGCCAGCGGCCAAGGGCCGGGGAACACTGAAGCTTTCTTT.

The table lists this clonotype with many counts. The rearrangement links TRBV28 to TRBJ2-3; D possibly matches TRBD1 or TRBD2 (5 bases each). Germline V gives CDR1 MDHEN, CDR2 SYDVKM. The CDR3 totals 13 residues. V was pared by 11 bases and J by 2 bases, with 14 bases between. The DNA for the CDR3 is TGTGCCTGCCGGGACGATAACACAGATACGCAGTATTTT. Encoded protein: CACRDDNTDTQYF. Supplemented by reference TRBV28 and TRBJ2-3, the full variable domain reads DVKVTQSSRYLVKRTGEKVFLECVQDMDHENMFWYRQDPGLGLRLIYFSYDVKMKEKGDIPEGYSVSREKKERFSLILESASTNQTSMYLCACRDDNTDTQYFGPGTRLTVL.

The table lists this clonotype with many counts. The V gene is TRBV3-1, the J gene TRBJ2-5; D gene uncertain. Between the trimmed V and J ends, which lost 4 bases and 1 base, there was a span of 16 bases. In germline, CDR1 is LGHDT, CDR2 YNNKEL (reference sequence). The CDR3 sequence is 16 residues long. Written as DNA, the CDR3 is TGTGCCAGCAGCCTAGGACGGAACCGCATCCAAGAGACCCAGTACTTC. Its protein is CASSLGRNRIQETQYF.

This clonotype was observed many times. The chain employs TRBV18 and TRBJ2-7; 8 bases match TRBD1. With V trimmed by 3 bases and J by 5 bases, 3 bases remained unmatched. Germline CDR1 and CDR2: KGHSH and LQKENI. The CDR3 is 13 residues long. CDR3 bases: TGTGCCAGCTCACCCGGACAGGGTGACGAGCAGTACTTC. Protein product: CASSPGQGDEQYF.

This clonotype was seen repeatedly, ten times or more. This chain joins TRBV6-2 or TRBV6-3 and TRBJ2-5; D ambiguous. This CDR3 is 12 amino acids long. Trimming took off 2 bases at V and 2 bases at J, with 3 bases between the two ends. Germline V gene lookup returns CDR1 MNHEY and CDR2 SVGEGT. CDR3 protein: CASSYSQETQYF. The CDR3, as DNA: TGTGCCAGCAGTTACAGTCAAGAGACCCAGTACTTC.

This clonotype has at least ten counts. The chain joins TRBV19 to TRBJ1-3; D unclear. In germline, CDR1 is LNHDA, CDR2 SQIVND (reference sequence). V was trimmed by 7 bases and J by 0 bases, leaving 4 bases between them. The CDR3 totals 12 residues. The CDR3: CASTSSGNTIYF. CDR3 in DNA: TGTGCCAGTACGTCCTCTGGAAACACCATATATTTT.

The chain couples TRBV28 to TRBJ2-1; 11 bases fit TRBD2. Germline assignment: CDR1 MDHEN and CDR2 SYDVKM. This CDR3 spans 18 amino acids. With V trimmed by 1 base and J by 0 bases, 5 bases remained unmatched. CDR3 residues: CASSLFGLAGSSYNEQFF. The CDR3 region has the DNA TGTGCCAGCAGTTTATTTGGACTAGCGGGCAGCTCCTACAATGAGCAGTTCTTC.